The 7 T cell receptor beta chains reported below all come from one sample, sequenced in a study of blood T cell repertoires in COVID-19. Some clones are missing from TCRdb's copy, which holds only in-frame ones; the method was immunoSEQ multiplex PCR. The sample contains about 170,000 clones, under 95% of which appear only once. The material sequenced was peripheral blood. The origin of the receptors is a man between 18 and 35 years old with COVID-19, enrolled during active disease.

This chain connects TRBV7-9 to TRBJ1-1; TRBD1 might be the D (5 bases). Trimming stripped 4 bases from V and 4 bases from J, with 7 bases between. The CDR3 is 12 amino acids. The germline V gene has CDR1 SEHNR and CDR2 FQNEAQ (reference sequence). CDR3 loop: CASSWTRTEAFF. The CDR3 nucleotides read TGTGCCAGCAGCTGGACACGCACTGAAGCTTTCTTT.

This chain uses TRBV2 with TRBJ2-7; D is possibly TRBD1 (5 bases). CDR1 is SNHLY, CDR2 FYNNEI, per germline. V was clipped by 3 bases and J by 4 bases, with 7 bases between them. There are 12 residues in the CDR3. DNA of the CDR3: TGTGCCAGCAGTGACAGGGTTTACGAGCAGTACTTC. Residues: CASSDRVYEQYF. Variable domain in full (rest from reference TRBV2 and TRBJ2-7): EPEVTQTPSHQVTQMGQEVILRCVPISNHLYFYWYRQILGQKVEFLVSFYNNEISEKSEIFDDQFSVERPDGSNFTLKIRSTKLEDSAMYFCASSDRVYEQYFGPGTRLTVT.

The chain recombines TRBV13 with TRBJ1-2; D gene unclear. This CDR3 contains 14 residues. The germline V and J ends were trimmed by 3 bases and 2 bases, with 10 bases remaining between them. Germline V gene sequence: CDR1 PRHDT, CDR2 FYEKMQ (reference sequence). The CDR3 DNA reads TGTGCCAGCAGCTTGGCCGGGAAGAACTATGGCTACACCTTC. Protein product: CASSLAGKNYGYTF.

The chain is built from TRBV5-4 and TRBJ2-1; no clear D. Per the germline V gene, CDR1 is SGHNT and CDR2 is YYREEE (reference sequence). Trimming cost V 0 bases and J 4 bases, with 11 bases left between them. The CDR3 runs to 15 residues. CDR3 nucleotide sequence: TGTGCCAGCAGCTTGGATACAACGGAGTACAATGAGCAGTTCTTC. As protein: CASSLDTTEYNEQFF. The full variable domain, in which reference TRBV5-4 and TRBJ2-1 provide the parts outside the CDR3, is ETGVTQSPTHLIKTRGQQVTLRCSSQSGHNTVSWYQQALGQGPQFIFQYYREEENGRGNFPPRFSGLQFPNYSSELNVNALELDDSALYLCASSLDTTEYNEQFFGPGTRLTVL.

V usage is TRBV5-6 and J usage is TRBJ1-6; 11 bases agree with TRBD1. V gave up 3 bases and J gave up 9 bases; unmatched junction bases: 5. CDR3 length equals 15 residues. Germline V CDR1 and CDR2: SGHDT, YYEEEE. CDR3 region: CASSWGTGGSSPLHF. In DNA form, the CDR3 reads TGTGCCAGCAGCTGGGGGACAGGGGGTAGTTCACCCCTCCACTTT.

The CDR3, as DNA: TGTGCCAGCCCAAACAAAAAACAGAGATTACCGCCTGGGGCCAACGTCCTGACTTTC. Translating it yields CASPNKKQRLPPGANVLTF. This chain joins TRBV18 and TRBJ2-6; no firm D call. The length of the CDR3 is 19 residues. Germline CDR1 reads KGHSH; CDR2 reads LQKENI. The V and J ends lost 8 bases and 2 bases respectively, with 25 bases between them.

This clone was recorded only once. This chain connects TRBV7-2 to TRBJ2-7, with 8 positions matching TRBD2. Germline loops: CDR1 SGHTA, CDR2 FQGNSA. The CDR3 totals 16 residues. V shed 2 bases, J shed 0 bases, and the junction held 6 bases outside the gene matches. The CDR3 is CASSLRIAGPSYEQYF. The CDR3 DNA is TGTGCCAGCAGCTTACGAATAGCGGGACCCTCCTACGAGCAGTACTTC.